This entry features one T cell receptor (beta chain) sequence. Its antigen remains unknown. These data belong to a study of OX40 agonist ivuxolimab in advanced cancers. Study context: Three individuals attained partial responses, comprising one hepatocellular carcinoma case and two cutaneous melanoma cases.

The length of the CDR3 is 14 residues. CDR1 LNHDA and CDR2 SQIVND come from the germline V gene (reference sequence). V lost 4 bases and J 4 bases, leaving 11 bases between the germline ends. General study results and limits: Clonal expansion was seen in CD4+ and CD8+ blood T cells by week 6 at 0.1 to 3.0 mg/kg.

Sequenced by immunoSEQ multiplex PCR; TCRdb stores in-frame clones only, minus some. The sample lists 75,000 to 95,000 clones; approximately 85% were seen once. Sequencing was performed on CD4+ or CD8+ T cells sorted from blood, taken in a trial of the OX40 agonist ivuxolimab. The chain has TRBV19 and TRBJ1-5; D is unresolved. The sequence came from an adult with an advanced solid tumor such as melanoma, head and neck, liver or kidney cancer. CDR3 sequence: CASSSAAINQPQHF. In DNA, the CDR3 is TGTGCCAGTAGTAGTGCGGCTATAAATCAGCCCCAGCATTTT.